This entry lists 23 T cell receptor beta chains sequenced from one sample in a study of T cells in Graves' hyperthyroidism and ophthalmopathy. The source material, RNA transcripts, was used to amplify TCR beta CDR3 regions. HTBI primers drove first-round RT-PCR of the TCR CDR3. MiXCR, applied by TCRdb to the multiplex PCR reads, yields one record per CDR3 protein. In the table there are about 600,000 distinct CDR3 sequences, 14% of which are singletons. Sequencing was done on a sample of blood. All receptors derive from a woman under 30 with Graves' ophthalmopathy.

This clonotype was observed a few times. J is TRBJ1-2 and V is TRBV4-1, with D possibly matching TRBD1 (5 bases). V was cut by 8 bases and J by 4 bases, with 8 bases left in between. CDR3 length: 11 residues. Germline assignment: CDR1 MGHRA and CDR2 YSYEKL. In DNA, the CDR3 is TGCGCCAGCGGGAGGGGCTATGGCTACACCTTC. The encoded protein is CASGRGYGYTF.

Only a few counts were recorded for this clonotype. V and J are TRBV14 and TRBJ2-7, with 11 bases fitting TRBD2. The V segment lost 5 bases and the J segment 4 bases; nucleotides outside the gene matches: 10. CDR3 length equals 16 residues. Germline lookup yields CDR1 SGHDN and CDR2 FVKESK. The CDR3, as DNA: TGTGCCAGCAGCACTGCCGGGACTAGCGGCCTTTACGAGCAGTACTTC. As protein: CASSTAGTSGLYEQYF.

This clonotype was seen at least ten times. The rearrangement uses TRBV20-1 and TRBJ2-7, with D hard to call. Per germline, CDR1 DFQATT and CDR2 SNEGSKA (reference sequence). CDR3 length equals 15 residues. V was cut by 2 bases and J by 3 bases, with 17 bases left in between. DNA for the CDR3: TGCAGTGCTAGACCCACTACCCTTGTCGACTACGAGCAGTACTTC. Translation: CSARPTTLVDYEQYF.

The gene calls are TRBV10-3 and TRBJ1-5; 7 bases are a match to TRBD1. V was clipped by 2 bases and J by 0 bases; unmatched bases: 1. This CDR3 is built from 15 residues. Germline loops: CDR1 ENHRY, CDR2 SYGVKD. DNA for the CDR3: TGTGCCATCAGTGAGGGACAGGATAGCAATCAGCCCCAGCATTTT. This sequence encodes CAISEGQDSNQPQHF.

This clonotype was picked up many times. The V and J genes are TRBV7-2 and TRBJ2-3, with TRBD2 matching over 12 bases. The CDR3 totals 21 residues. Germline CDR1 SGHTA, CDR2 FQGNSA. With V trimmed by 0 bases and J by 2 bases, 15 bases remained unmatched. The chain's CDR3 is CASSLAPPTTSGRNSTDTQYF. CDR3 sequence (DNA): TGTGCCAGCAGCTTAGCTCCCCCTACTACTAGCGGGAGGAACTCCACAGATACGCAGTATTTT. Together with reference TRBV7-2 and TRBJ2-3, the CDR3 gives the full variable domain: GAGVSQSPSNKVTEKGKDVELRCDPISGHTALYWYRQSLGQGLEFLIYFQGNSAPDKSGLPSDRFSAERTGGSVSTLTIQRTQQEDSAVYLCASSLAPPTTSGRNSTDTQYFGPGTRLTVL.

This clonotype was seen more than once but under ten times. V is TRBV4-2 and J is TRBJ2-1; TRBD2 aligns across 10 bases. The germline CDR1 and CDR2 sequences are LGHNA and YNFKEQ. Losses at the gene ends were 4 bases for V and 5 bases for J; bases not matched to a gene: 5. There are 15 residues in the CDR3. Here the CDR3 DNA reads TGTGCCAGCAGCCCAGTAGGACTAGCGGACAATGAGCAGTTCTTC. Translated: CASSPVGLADNEQFF.

This clonotype was observed many times. The chain is built from TRBV7-2 and TRBJ2-7; TRBD1 agrees at 8 bases. The CDR3 consists of 17 residues. The V and J ends lost 1 base and 1 base, in that order; junction bases with no gene match: 9. Germline V gene lookup returns CDR1 SGHTA and CDR2 FQGNSA. CDR3: CASSLGVDRGVSYEQYF. CDR3 nucleotide sequence: TGTGCCAGCAGCTTAGGGGTCGACAGGGGTGTTTCCTACGAGCAGTACTTC.

This clonotype showed up many times. The chain joins TRBV11-2 to TRBJ2-5, with 9 bases fitting TRBD2. J was trimmed by 1 base and V by 3 bases; bases with no gene match: 6. Germline V gene data show CDR1 as SGHAT and CDR2 as FQNNGV. The CDR3 spans 16 residues. The CDR3 reads CASSFVSGLAQETQYF. DNA of the CDR3: TGTGCCAGCAGCTTCGTCTCGGGACTAGCCCAAGAGACCCAGTACTTC.

The gene calls are TRBV5-1 and TRBJ1-1; 9 bases agree with TRBD1. J was trimmed by 6 bases and V by 0 bases; bases with no gene match: 3. Germline values: CDR1 SGHRS, CDR2 YFSETQ. The CDR3 has 14 residues. The CDR3 nucleotides read TGCGCCAGCAGCTTGGATGGACAGGGGCCTGAAGCTTTCTTT. Residues: CASSLDGQGPEAFF.

This clonotype was recorded many times. The V and J genes are TRBV7-3 and TRBJ2-3; 8 nucleotides align to TRBD2. With V trimmed by 4 bases and J by 3 bases, 6 bases remained unmatched. Germline V gene lookup returns CDR1 SGHTA and CDR2 FQGTGA. This CDR3 region has 15 residues. In DNA, the CDR3 is TGTGCCAGCAGCTCAGCGGGAGTGGGTACAGATACGCAGTATTTT. It specifies CASSSAGVGTDTQYF.

At least ten counts were recorded for this clonotype. The chain carries TRBV4-2 and TRBJ1-2; D is ambiguous. V lost 2 bases to trimming and J lost 4 bases, with 20 bases between them. The CDR3 spans 17 residues. Germline loops: CDR1 LGHNA, CDR2 YNFKEQ. The CDR3 DNA reads as TGTGCCAGCAGCCAAATCGATTTCCAGGAGGGCTTCTATGGCTACACCTTC. Its translation is CASSQIDFQEGFYGYTF.

To note about this clonotype: Just one base apart from a much larger clone, this may be a read error. The chain uses TRBV28 and TRBJ1-6; D is perhaps TRBD1 (5 bases). V was cut by 3 bases and J by 10 bases, with 13 bases left in between. This CDR3 region has 14 residues. Germline V lookup: CDR1 MDHEN, CDR2 SYDVKM. As DNA, the CDR3 is TGTGCCAGCAGTTTTTTTCCTGGGACGTCACCCCTCCACTTT. Translating it yields CASSFFPGTSPLHF.

This clonotype has a count of ten or more. The rearrangement uses TRBV27 and TRBJ2-1, with 11 bases that match TRBD2. The CDR3 runs to 15 residues. V gave up 8 bases and J gave up 6 bases; unmatched junction bases: 9. Looked up from germline, CDR1 is MNHEY and CDR2 is SMNVEV (reference sequence). The CDR3 DNA sequence: TGTGCCAGCCGCACCCCAGGGACTAGCGGCAATGAGCAGTTCTTC. Translation gives CASRTPGTSGNEQFF.

In its sample, this clonotype was seen many times. This rearrangement joins TRBV5-1 to TRBJ2-5, with TRBD2 matching over 8 bases. There are 16 residues in the CDR3. CDR1 is SGHRS, CDR2 YFSETQ, per germline. Trimming removed 2 bases from V and 0 bases from J; junction bases left unmatched: 6. The CDR3 loop reads CASSFGDSGNQETQYF. CDR3 coding DNA: TGCGCCAGCAGCTTCGGGGATAGCGGGAACCAAGAGACCCAGTACTTC.

The sample holds a few counts of this clonotype. A junction boundary mismatches the germline segment, possibly from a read error. V usage is TRBV2 and J usage is TRBJ1-2, with 10 bases matching TRBD1. The CDR3 contains 14 residues. The germline gives CDR1 SNHLY, CDR2 FYNNEI. The CDR3 region is CAGEELTGGYDYTF. The DNA of the CDR3 is TGTGCCGGAGAAGAGTTGACAGGGGGCTATGACTACACCTTC.

This clonotype was observed many times. The chain carries TRBV2 and TRBJ2-1; 10 bases map to TRBD2. CDR1 is SNHLY and CDR2 is FYNNEI in the germline V gene. Losses at the gene ends were 6 bases for V and 8 bases for J; bases not matched to a gene: 4. The CDR3 loop spans 13 amino acids. As DNA, the CDR3 is TGTGCCAGCAGCTGGACTAGCGGCTATGAGCAGTTCTTC. Translating it yields CASSWTSGYEQFF. The complete variable domain, with remaining parts taken from reference TRBV2 and TRBJ2-1, reads EPEVTQTPSHQVTQMGQEVILRCVPISNHLYFYWYRQILGQKVEFLVSFYNNEISEKSEIFDDQFSVERPDGSNFTLKIRSTKLEDSAMYFCASSWTSGYEQFFGPGTRLTVL.

This clonotype was observed a handful of times. One base away lies a much larger clone, so this may be a sequencing read error. The CDR3 loop is CAIQDIPNAEAFF. CDR3 nucleotides: TGTGCCATCCAGGACATCCCGAACGCTGAAGCTTTCTTT. The rearrangement joins TRBV28 to TRBJ1-1, with D perhaps TRBD1 (5 bases). Germline V gene sequence: CDR1 MDHEN, CDR2 SYDVKM. The CDR3 runs 13 residues. The full variable domain, its missing parts supplied by reference TRBV28 and TRBJ1-1, is DVKVTQSSRYLVKRTGEKVFLECVQDMDHENMFWYRQDPGLGLRLIYFSYDVKMKEKGDIPEGYSVSREKKERFSLILESASTNQTSMYLCAIQDIPNAEAFFGQGTRLTVV.

The chain employs TRBV7-9 and TRBJ2-7, with D tentatively TRBD1 (5 bases). Germline loops: CDR1 SEHNR, CDR2 FQNEAQ (reference sequence). V gave up 6 bases and J gave up 5 bases, with 17 bases separating them. The CDR3 covers 14 residues. CDR3 amino acids: CASSPSGGADEQYF. CDR3 coding DNA: TGTGCCAGCAGTCCCTCAGGTGGGGCGGACGAGCAGTACTTC.

This clonotype was observed a few times. The chain has TRBV6-4 and TRBJ2-5, with D perhaps being TRBD1 or TRBD2 (6 bases each). Germline CDR1 and CDR2: MRHNA and SNTAGT. The CDR3 totals 23 residues. Deletions cut 2 bases from V and 12 bases from J, with 46 bases between. DNA of the CDR3: TGTGCCAGCAGTGACCAGCTGCCCTACTCCATGACAGGAGGGCCTTCCTTGGTGTCGAGGAAGTACTTC. Protein product: CASSDQLPYSMTGGPSLVSRKYF.

The chain recombines TRBV27 with TRBJ2-7; 9 bases agree with TRBD2. The CDR3 consists of 18 residues. The germline V gene has CDR1 MNHEY and CDR2 SMNVEV (reference sequence). V lost 8 bases to trimming and J lost 2 bases; unmatched junction nucleotides: 19. CDR3 DNA: TGTGCCAGCTACGCGTTAAGTAGCGGGAGCGATGGAACCTACGAGCAGTACTTC. Translated, it gives CASYALSSGSDGTYEQYF.

This clonotype came up many times. The CDR3 loop is CSASPGDSGETQYF. CDR3 bases: TGCAGTGCTAGTCCGGGGGACAGCGGAGAGACCCAGTACTTC. The V call is TRBV20-1, the J call TRBJ2-5; tentative D call: TRBD1 (7 bases). This CDR3 is 14 amino acids long. V gave up 3 bases and J gave up 4 bases, with 15 bases separating them. Per germline, CDR1 DFQATT and CDR2 SNEGSKA (reference sequence).

This clonotype has a handful of counts. This chain's CDR3 is CARKRTFLTDVDEQYF. DNA for the CDR3: TGTGCCAGGAAAAGGACATTCTTGACTGATGTGGACGAGCAGTACTTC. The chain uses TRBV10-3 and TRBJ2-7; the D gene is possibly TRBD1 (5 bases). Trimming took 10 bases from V and 5 from J, leaving 27 bases between them. The CDR3 length is 16 residues. Germline CDR1 is ENHRY and CDR2 is SYGVKD.

Points on this clonotype: A much larger clone differs by one base, so this may be a read error. The rearrangement uses TRBV20-1 and TRBJ2-7; 10 bases align to TRBD2. The V gene end was trimmed by 3 bases and the J gene end by 3 bases; junction bases not matched to a gene: 8. The V gene's germline CDR1 is DFQATT and CDR2 SNEGSKA (reference sequence). The CDR3 is 15 amino acids. CDR3 coding DNA: TGCAGTGCTAGTCTGAGCGGGAGGGCCCTCTACGAGCAGTACTTC. Residues: CSASLSGRALYEQYF.